The rows below give T cell receptor beta chains drawn from one sample of a study of blood T cell repertoires in COVID-19. Data came from immunoSEQ multiplex PCR; TCRdb stores just in-frame clones and leaves some out. The table shows fewer than 250,000 clones, with about 87% occurring only once. The source material was PBMCs or T cells enriched from blood (not recorded which). These receptors all stem from a woman under 40 who had been exposed to COVID-19. Both conserved end residues are part of each CDR3. Size is omitted from some rows. Given values are once, few, many or a class for expanded clones.

V: TRBV30
size: NA
CDR3: CAWSRTGNSGANVLTF

V: TRBV28
size: NA
CDR3: CASSIEVGNTEAFF

V: TRBV2
size: NA
CDR3: CASSEIQGGYGYTF

V: TRBV10-3
size: NA
CDR3: CAISGKGQVNTEAFF

V: TRBV9
size: NA
CDR3: CASSTSSGGHNEQFF

V: TRBV5-4
size: NA
CDR3: CASSFDGRVSGNEQFF

V: TRBV7-7
size: once
CDR3: CASSPGTSNEQFF

V: TRBV11-1
size: NA
CDR3: CASSLAGGYNEQFF

V: TRBV25-1
size: NA
CDR3: CASSVISRGRGYNEQFF

V: TRBV19
size: few
CDR3: CASSISPGGPGELFF

V: TRBV15
size: NA
CDR3: CATKGDNQPQHF

V: TRBV3-1/TRBV3-2
size: NA
CDR3: CASSQPRILGPQETQYF

V: TRBV2
size: NA
CDR3: CASSGGLNQPQHF

V: TRBV4-2
size: few
CDR3: CASSRGGDGYTF

V: TRBV30
size: once
CDR3: CAWSGAFDNEQFF

V: TRBV19
size: NA
CDR3: CASSIEWGREQYF

V: TRBV11-1
size: NA
CDR3: CASSLGVARNEQYF

V: TRBV28
size: NA
CDR3: CASSLTGVGDGYTF

V: TRBV2
size: NA
CDR3: CASSQGLGNQPQHF

V: TRBV5-4
size: NA
CDR3: CASSSQGRSGYTF

V: TRBV3-1/TRBV3-2
size: NA
CDR3: CASSQGELASYEQYF

V: TRBV6-2/TRBV6-3
size: NA
CDR3: CASSYLTSGNTGELFF

V: TRBV28
size: NA
CDR3: CASSRGGPSVYGYTF